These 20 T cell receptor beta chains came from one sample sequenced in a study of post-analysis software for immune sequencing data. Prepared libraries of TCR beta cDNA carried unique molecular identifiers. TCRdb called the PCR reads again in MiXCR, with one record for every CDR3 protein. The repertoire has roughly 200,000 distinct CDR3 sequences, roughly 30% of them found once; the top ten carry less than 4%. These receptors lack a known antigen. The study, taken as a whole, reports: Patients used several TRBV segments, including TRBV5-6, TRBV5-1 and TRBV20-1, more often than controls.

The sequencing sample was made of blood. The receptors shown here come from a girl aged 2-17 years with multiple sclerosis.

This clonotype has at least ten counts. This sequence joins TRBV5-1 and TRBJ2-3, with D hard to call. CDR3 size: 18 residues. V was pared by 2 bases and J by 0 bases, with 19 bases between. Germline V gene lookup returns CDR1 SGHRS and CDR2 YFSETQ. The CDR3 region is CASSFVRRTASSTDTQYF. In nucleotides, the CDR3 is TGCGCCAGCAGCTTCGTCCGAAGGACGGCGTCTAGCACAGATACGCAGTATTTT.

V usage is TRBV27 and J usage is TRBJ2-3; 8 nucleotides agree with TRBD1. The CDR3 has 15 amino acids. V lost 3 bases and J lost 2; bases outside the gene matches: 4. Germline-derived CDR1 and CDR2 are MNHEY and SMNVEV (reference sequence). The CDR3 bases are TGTGCCAGCAGTTTGGAGCAGGGGGCCACAGATACGCAGTATTTT. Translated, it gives CASSLEQGATDTQYF.

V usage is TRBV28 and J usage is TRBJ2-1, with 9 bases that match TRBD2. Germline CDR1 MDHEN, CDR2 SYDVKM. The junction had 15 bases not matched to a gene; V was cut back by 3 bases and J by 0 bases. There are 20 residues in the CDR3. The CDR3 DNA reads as TGTGCCAGCAGTTTCCCTACGGTGAGCGGGAGGTCAAGCTCCTACAATGAGCAGTTCTTC. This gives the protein CASSFPTVSGRSSSYNEQFF.

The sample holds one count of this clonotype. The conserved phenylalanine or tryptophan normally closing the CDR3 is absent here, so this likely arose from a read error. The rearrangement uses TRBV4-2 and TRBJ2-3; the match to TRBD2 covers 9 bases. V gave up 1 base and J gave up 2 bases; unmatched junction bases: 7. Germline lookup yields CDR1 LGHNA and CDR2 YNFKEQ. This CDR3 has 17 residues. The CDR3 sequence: CASSQGIGGGATDTQYS. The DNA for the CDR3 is TGTGCCAGCAGCCAAGGAATTGGCGGGGGGGCCACAGATACGCAGTATTCT.

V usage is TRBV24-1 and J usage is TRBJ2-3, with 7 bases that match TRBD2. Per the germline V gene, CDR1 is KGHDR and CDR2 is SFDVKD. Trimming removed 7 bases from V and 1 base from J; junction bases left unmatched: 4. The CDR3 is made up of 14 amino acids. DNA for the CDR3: TGTGCCACCAGGCCTAGCGGACGCACAGATACGCAGTATTTT. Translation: CATRPSGRTDTQYF.

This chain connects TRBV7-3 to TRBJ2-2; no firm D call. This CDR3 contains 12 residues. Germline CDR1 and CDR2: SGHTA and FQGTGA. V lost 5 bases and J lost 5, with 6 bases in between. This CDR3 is CASSRETGELFF. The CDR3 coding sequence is TGTGCCAGCAGCAGAGAAACCGGGGAGCTGTTTTTT.

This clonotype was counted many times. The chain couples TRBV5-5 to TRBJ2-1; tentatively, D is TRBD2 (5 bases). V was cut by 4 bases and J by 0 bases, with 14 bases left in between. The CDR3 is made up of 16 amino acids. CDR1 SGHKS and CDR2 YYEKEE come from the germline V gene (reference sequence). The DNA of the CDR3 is TGTGCCAGCAGCCTTTTCGGGGAGAGCTCCTACAATGAGCAGTTCTTC. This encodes CASSLFGESSYNEQFF.

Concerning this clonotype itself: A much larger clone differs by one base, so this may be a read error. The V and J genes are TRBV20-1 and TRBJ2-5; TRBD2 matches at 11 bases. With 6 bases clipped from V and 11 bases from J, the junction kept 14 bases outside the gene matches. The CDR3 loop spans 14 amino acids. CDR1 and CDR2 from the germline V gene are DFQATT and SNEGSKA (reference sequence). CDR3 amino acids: CSATTSGGYNEQYF. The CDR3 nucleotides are TGCAGTGCCACTACTAGCGGGGGATACAATGAGCAGTACTTC.

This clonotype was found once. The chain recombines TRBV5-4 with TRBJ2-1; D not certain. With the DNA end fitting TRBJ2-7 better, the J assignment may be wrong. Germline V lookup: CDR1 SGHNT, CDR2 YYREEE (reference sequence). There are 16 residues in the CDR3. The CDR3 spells CASSSTIGHIYNEQYF. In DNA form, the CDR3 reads TGTGCCAGCAGCTCTACAATCGGGCACATTTACAATGAGCAGTACTTC.

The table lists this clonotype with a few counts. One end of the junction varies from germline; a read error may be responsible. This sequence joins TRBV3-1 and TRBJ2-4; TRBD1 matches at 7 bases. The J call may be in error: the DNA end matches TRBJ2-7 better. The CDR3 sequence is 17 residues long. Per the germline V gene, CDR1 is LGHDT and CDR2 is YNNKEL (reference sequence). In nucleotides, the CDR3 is TGTGCCAACAGCCAAGAAGGTATCGTAAGGGGGCCTGACGAGCAGTACTTC. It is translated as CANSQEGIVRGPDEQYF.

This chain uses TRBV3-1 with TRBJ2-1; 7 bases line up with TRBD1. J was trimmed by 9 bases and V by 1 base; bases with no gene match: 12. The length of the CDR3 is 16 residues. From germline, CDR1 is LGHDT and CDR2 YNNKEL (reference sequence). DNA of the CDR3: TGTGCCAGCAGCCAAGGTGCAGGGGGAGTATATTTTGAGCAGTTCTTC. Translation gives CASSQGAGGVYFEQFF.

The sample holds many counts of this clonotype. The CDR3 nucleotides are TGTGCCAGCAGCTCGCAACAGGGTTTGGAGCAGTACTTC. As protein: CASSSQQGLEQYF. V and J are TRBV7-2 and TRBJ2-7; tentative D call: TRBD1 (6 bases). Germline V gives CDR1 SGHTA, CDR2 FQGNSA. Trimming stripped 4 bases from V and 7 bases from J, with 14 bases between. CDR3 length: 13 amino acids.

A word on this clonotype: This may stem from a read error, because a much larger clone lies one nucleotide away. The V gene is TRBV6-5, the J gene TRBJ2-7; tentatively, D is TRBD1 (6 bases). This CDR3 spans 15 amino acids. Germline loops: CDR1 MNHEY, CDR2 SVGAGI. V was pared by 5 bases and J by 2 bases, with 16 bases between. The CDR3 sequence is CASSEMTRDTYEQYF. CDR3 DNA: TGTGCCAGCAGTGAGATGACCCGGGACACCTACGAGCAGTACTTC.

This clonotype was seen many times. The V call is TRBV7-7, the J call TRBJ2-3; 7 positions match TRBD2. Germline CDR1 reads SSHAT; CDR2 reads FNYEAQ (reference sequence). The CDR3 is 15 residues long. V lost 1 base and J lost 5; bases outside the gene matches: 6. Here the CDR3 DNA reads TGTGCCAGCAGCTTAGGTGCGGGAGCGGAAGATACGCAGTATTTT. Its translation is CASSLGAGAEDTQYF.

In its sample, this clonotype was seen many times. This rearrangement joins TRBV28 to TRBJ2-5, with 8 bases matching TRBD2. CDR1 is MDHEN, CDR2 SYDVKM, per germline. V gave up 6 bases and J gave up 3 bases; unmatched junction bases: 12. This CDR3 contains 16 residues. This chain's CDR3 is CASRSFHGRVEETQYF. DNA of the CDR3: TGTGCCAGCAGAAGCTTCCACGGGAGGGTGGAAGAGACCCAGTACTTC.

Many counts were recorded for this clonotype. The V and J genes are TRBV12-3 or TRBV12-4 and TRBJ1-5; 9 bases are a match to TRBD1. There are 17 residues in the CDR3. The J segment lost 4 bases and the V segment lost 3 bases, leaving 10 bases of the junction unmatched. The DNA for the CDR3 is TGTGCCAGCAGTTTGGGGACAGGGCCCTATGTTAATCAGCCCCAGCATTTT. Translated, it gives CASSLGTGPYVNQPQHF.

CDR3 coding DNA: TGTGCCAGCAACCATCCACGACAGGGGGCGAGTCTTATTAAGGGCTACACCTTC. Translated: CASNHPRQGASLIKGYTF. The chain employs TRBV6-1 and TRBJ1-2; TRBD1 agrees at 10 bases. Germline assignment: CDR1 MNHNS and CDR2 SASEGT. The CDR3 is made up of 18 amino acids. J lost 8 bases, V lost 7 bases, and 22 bases had no gene match.

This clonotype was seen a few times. CDR3 sequence (DNA): TGTGCCAGCAGTGCCCGGGACAGGGTCAAGTATTTT. Translation gives CASSARDRVKYF. This chain links TRBV12-3 or TRBV12-4 with TRBJ2-3; TRBD1 matches at 9 bases. V was clipped by 5 bases and J by 13 bases; unmatched bases: 7. This CDR3 is built from 12 residues.

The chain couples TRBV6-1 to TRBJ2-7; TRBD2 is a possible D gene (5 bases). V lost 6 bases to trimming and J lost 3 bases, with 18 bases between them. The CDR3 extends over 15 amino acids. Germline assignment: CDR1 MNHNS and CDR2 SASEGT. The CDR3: CASRAWPAALYEQYF. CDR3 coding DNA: TGTGCCAGCAGGGCCTGGCCAGCGGCGCTCTACGAGCAGTACTTC.

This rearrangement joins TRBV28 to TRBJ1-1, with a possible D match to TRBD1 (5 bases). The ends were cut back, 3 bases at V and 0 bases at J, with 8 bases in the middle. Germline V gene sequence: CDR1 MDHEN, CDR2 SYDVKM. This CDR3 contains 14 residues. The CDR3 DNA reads TGTGCCAGCAGTTTGCGGGGGATGAACACTGAAGCTTTCTTT. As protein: CASSLRGMNTEAFF.